This T cell receptor (beta chain) comes out of a study of T cell responses to AZD1222 COVID-19 vaccine. Looking at the study overall: Whether given at about 4 or about 12 weeks, second doses were pooled.

Study outcomes and limitations: Only a handful of people who got AZD1222 tested seropositive at baseline. White British donors predominated, females outnumbered males, and clonal diversity was possibly underestimated. Along spike, vaccine-associated CD4 TCRs were found throughout, with dominance at 160-218 and 743-854.

The germline V and J ends were trimmed by 0 bases and 1 base, with 7 bases remaining between them. CDR1 and CDR2 from the germline V gene are SGHRS and YFSETQ. The CDR3 extends over 14 amino acids. This clone was found once. Its antigen is still unknown. Using immunoSEQ multiplex PCR, the repertoire was profiled, and TCRdb retains in-frame clones only, with some absent. The sample contains some 80,000 clones, roughly nine tenths of which appear only once. The source material was peripheral blood, sampled on day 0 of AZD1222 vaccination. This chain links TRBV5-1 with TRBJ1-1; D remains unclear. The TCR originated in an adult in good health. This chain's CDR3 is CASSLGGPNTEAFF. The DNA of the CDR3 is TGCGCCAGCAGCTTGGGAGGGCCGAACACTGAAGCTTTCTTT.